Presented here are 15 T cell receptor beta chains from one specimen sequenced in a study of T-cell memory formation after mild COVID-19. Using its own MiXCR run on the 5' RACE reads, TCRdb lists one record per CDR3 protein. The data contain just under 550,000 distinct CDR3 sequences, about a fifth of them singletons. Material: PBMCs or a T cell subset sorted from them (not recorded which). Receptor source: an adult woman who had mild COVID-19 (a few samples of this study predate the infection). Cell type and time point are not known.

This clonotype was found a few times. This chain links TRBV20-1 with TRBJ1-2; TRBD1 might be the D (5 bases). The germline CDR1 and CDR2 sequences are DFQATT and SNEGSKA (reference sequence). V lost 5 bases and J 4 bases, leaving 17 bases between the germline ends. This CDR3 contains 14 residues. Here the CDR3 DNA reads TGCAGTGCTGAGGGGTTACAGATGACCTATGGCTACACCTTC. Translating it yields CSAEGLQMTYGYTF.

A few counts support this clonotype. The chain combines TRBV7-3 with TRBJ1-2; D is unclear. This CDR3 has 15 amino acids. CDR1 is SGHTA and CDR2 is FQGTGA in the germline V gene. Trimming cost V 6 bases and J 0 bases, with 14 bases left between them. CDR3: CASRFERFPNYGYTF. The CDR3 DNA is TGTGCCAGCAGATTCGAAAGATTTCCTAACTATGGCTACACCTTC.

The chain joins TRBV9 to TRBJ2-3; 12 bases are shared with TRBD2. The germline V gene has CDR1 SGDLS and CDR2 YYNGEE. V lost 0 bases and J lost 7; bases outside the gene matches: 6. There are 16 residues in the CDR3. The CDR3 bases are TGTGCCAGCAGCGTAGAGACTAGCGGGAGAAGAAATACGCAGTATTTT. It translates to CASSVETSGRRNTQYF.

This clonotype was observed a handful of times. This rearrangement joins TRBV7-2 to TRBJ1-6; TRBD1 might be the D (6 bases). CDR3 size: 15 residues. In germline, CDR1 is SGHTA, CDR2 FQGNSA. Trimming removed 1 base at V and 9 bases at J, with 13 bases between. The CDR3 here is CASSLERARGSPLHF. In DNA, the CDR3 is TGTGCCAGCAGCTTAGAGCGGGCCAGGGGTTCACCCCTCCACTTT.

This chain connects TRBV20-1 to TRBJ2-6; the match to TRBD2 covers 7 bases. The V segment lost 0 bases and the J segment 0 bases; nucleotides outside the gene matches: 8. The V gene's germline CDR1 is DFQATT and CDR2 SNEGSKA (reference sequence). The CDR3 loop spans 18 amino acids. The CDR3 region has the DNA TGCAGTGCTAGAGAGCGACGGGGACTAAGCTCTGGGGCCAACGTCCTGACTTTC. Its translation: CSARERRGLSSGANVLTF.

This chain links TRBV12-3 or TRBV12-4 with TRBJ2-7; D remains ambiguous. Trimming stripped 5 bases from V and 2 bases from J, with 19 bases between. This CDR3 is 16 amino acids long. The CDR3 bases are TGTGCCAGCAGTGGATTACGGTCACTCAAACCCTACGAGCAGTACTTC. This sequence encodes CASSGLRSLKPYEQYF.

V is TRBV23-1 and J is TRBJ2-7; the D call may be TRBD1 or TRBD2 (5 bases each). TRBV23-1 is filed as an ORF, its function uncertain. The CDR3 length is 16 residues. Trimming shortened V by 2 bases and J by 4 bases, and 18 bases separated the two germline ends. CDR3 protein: CASSQARGPKRYEQYF. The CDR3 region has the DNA TGCGCCAGCAGTCAAGCCCGGGGACCCAAGAGGTACGAGCAGTACTTC.

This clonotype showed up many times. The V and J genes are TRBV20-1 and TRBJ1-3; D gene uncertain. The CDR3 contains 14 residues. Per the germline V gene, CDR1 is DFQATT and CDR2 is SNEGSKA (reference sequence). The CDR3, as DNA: TGCAGCGCCCGAGGAGGATCCTCTGGAAACACCATATATTTT. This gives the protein CSARGGSSGNTIYF.

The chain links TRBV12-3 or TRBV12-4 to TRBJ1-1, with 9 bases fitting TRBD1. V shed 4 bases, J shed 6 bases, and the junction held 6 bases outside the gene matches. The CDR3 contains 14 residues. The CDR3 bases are TGTGCCAGCAGTTGGGACAGGGCCCAGCCTGAAGCTTTCTTT. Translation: CASSWDRAQPEAFF.

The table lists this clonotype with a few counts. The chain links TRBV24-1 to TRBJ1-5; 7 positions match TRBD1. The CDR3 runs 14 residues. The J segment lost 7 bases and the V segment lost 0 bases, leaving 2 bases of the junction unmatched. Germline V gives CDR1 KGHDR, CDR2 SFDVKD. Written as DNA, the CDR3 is TGTGCCACCAGTGATTTGACAGGGGACCAGCCCCAGCATTTT. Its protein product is CATSDLTGDQPQHF.

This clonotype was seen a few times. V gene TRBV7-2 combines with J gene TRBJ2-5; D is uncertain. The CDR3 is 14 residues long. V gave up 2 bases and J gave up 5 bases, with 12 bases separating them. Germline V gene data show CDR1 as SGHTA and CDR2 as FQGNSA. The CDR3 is CASSLSKGGETQYF. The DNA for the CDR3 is TGTGCCAGCAGCTTATCGAAAGGTGGGGAGACCCAGTACTTC.

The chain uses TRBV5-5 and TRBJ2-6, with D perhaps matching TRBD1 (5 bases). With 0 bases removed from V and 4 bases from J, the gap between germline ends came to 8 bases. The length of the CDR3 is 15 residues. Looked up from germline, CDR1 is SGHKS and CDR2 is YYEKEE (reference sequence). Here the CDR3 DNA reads TGTGCCAGCAGCTTGGCCCAGGGCGGGGCCAACGTCCTGACTTTC. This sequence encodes CASSLAQGGANVLTF. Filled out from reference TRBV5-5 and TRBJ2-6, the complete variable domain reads DAGVTQSPTHLIKTRGQQVTLRCSPISGHKSVSWYQQVLGQGPQFIFQYYEKEERGRGNFPDRFSARQFPNYSSELNVNALLLGDSALYLCASSLAQGGANVLTFGAGSRLTVL.

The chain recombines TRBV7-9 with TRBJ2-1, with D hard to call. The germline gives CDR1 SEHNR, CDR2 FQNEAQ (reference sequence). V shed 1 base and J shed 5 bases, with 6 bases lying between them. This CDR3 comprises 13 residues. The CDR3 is CASSLVRDNEQFF. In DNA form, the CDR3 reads TGTGCCAGCAGCTTAGTGCGAGACAATGAGCAGTTCTTC.

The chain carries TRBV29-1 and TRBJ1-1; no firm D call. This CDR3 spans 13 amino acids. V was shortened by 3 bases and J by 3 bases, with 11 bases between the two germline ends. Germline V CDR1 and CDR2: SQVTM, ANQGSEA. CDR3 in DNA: TGCAGCGTTGATATCACTTCGGACACTGAAGCTTTCTTT. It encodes CSVDITSDTEAFF. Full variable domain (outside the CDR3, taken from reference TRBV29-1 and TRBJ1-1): SAVISQKPSRDICQRGTSLTIQCQVDSQVTMMFWYRQQPGQSLTLIATANQGSEATYESGFVIDKFPISRPNLTFSTLTVSNMSPEDSSIYLCSVDITSDTEAFFGQGTRLTVV.

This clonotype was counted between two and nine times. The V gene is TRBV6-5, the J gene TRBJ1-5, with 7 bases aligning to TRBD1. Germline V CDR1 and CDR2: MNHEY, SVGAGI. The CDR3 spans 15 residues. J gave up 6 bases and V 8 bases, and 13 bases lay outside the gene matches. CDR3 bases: TGTGCCAGCTCGAAAAGACAGGGACCAAGTCAGCCCCAGCATTTT. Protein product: CASSKRQGPSQPQHF.